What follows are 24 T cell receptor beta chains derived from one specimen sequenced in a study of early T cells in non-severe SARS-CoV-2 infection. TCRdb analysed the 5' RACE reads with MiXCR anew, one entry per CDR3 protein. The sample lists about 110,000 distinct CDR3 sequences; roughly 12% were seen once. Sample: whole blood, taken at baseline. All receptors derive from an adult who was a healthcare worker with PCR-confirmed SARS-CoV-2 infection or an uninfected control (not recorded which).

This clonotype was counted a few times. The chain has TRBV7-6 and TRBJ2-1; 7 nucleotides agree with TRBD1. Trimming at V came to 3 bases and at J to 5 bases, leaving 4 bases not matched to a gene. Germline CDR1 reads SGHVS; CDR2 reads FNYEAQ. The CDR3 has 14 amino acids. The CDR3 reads CASSLAGGDNEQFF. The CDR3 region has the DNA TGTGCCAGCAGCTTGGCAGGGGGAGACAATGAGCAGTTCTTC.

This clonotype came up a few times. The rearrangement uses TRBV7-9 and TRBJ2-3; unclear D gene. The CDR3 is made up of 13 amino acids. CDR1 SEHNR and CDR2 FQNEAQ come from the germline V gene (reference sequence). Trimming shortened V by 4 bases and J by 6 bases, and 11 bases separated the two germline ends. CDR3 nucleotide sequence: TGTGCCAGCAGCTCAGTCGCGGTGGATACGCAGTATTTT. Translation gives CASSSVAVDTQYF.

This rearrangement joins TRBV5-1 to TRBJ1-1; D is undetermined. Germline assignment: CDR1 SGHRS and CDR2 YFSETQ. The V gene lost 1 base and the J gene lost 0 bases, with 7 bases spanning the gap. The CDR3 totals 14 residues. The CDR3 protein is CASSLRALNTEAFF. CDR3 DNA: TGCGCCAGCAGCTTGAGGGCCTTGAACACTGAAGCTTTCTTT.

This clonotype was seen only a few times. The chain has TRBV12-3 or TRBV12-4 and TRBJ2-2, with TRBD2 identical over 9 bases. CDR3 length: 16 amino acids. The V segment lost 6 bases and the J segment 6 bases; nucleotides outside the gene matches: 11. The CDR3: CASSYTGTSMAGELFF. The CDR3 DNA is TGTGCCAGCAGCTACACAGGGACTAGCATGGCCGGGGAGCTGTTTTTT.

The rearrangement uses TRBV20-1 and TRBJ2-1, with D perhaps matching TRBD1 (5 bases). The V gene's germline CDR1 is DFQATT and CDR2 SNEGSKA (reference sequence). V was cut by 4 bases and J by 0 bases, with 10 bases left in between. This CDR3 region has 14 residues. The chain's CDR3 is CSAIDSLSYNEQFF. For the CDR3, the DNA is TGCAGTGCTATCGACAGCCTCTCCTACAATGAGCAGTTCTTC.

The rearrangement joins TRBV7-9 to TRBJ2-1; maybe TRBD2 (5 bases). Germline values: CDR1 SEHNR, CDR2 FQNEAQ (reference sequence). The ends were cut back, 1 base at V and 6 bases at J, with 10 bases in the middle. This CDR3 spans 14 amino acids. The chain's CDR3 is CASSLGLAINEQFF. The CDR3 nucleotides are TGTGCCAGCAGCTTAGGCCTAGCCATCAATGAGCAGTTCTTC.

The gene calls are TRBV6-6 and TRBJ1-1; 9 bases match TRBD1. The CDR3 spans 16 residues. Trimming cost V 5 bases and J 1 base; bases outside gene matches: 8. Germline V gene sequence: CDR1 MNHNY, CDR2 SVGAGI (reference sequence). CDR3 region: CASSPGTGRSNTEAFF. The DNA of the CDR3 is TGTGCCAGCAGTCCCGGGACAGGGAGGTCGAACACTGAAGCTTTCTTT.

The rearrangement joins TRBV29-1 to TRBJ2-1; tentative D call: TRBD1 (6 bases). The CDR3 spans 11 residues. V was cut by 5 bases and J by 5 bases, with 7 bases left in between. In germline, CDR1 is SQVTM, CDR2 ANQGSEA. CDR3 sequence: CSVRQDNEQFF. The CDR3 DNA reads TGCAGCGTTAGACAGGACAATGAGCAGTTCTTC.

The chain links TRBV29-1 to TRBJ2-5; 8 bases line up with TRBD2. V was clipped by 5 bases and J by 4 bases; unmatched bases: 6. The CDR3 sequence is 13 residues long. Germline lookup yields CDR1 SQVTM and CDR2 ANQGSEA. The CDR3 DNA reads TGCAGCGTTCGGGAGGGTCAGCGAGAGACCCAGTACTTC. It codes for CSVREGQRETQYF. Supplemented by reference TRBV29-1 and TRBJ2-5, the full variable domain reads SAVISQKPSRDICQRGTSLTIQCQVDSQVTMMFWYRQQPGQSLTLIATANQGSEATYESGFVIDKFPISRPNLTFSTLTVSNMSPEDSSIYLCSVREGQRETQYFGPGTRLLVL.

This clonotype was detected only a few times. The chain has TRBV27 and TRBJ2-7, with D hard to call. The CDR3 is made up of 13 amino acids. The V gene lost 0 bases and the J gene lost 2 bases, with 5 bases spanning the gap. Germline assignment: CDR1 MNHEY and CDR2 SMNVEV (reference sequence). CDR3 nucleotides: TGTGCCAGCAGTTTATCGCCCACCTACGAGCAGTACTTC. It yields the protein CASSLSPTYEQYF.

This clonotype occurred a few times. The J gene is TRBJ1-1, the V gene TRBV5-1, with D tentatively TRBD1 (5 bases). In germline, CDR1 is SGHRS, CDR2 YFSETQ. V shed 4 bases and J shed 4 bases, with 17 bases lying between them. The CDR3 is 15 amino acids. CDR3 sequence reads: CASSPNLGRGTEAFF. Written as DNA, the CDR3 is TGCGCCAGCAGCCCCAACTTGGGGCGCGGCACTGAAGCTTTCTTT.

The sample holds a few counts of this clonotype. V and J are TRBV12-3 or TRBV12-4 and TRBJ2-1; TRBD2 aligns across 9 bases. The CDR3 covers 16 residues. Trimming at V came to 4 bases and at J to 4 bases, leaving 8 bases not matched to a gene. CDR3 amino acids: CASSSWGSGRYNEQFF. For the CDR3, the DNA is TGTGCCAGCAGTTCCTGGGGCAGCGGGAGGTACAATGAGCAGTTCTTC.

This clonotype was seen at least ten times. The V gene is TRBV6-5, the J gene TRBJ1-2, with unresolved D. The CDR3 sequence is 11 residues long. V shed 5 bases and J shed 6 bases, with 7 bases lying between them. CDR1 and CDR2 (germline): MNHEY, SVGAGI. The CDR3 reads CASSHGDGYTF. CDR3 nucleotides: TGTGCCAGCAGTCACGGAGATGGCTACACCTTC.

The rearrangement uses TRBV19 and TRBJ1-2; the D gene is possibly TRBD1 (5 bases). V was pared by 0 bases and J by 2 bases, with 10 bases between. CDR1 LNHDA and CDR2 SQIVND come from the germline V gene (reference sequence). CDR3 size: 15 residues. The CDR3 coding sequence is TGTGCCAGTAGTATAGATCTCCGGGGGAACTATGGCTACACCTTC. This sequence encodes CASSIDLRGNYGYTF. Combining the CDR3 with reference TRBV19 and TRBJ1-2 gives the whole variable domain DGGITQSPKYLFRKEGQNVTLSCEQNLNHDAMYWYRQDPGQGLRLIYYSQIVNDFQKGDIAEGYSVSREKKESFPLTVTSAQKNPTAFYLCASSIDLRGNYGYTFGSGTRLTVV.

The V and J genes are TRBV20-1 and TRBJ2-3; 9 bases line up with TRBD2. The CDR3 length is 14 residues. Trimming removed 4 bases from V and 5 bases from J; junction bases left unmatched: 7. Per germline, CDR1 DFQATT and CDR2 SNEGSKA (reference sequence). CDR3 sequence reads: CSAIRRGGEDTQYF. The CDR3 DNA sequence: TGCAGTGCTATCAGGCGGGGGGGAGAAGATACGCAGTATTTT.

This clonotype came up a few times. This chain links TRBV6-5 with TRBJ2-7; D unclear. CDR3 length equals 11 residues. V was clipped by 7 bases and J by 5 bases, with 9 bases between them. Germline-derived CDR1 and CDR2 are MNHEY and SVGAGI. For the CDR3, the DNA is TGTGCCAGCACAAAACAAGACGAGCAGTACTTC. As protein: CASTKQDEQYF.

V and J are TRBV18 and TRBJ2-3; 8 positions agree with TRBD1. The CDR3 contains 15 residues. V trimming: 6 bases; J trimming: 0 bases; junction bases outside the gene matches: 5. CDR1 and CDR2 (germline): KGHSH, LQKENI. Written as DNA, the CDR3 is TGTGCCAGCTCCCCTGGACAGGGAAGCACAGATACGCAGTATTTT. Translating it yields CASSPGQGSTDTQYF.

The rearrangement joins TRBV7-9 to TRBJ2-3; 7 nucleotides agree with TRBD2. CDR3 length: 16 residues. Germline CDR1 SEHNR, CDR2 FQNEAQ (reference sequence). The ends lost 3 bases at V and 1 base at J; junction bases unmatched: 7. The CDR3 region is CASSFGTSVGTDTQYF. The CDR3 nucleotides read TGTGCCAGCAGCTTTGGTACTAGCGTGGGCACAGATACGCAGTATTTT.

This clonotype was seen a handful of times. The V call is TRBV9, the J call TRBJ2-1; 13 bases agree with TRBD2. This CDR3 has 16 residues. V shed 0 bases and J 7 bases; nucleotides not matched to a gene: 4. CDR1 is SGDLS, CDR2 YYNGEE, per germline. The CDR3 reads CASSVAGLAGANEQFF. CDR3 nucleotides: TGTGCCAGCAGCGTAGCCGGACTAGCGGGAGCGAATGAGCAGTTCTTC. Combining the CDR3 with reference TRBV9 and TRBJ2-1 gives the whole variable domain DSGVTQTPKHLITATGQRVTLRCSPRSGDLSVYWYQQSLDQGLQFLIQYYNGEERAKGNILERFSAQQFPDLHSELNLSSLELGDSALYFCASSVAGLAGANEQFFGPGTRLTVL.

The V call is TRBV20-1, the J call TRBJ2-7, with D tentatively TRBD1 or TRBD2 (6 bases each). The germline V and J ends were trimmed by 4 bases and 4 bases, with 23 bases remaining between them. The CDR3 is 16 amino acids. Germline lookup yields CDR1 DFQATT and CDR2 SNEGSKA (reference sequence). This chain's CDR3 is CSATGAAGRSLYEQYF. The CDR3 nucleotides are TGCAGTGCTACGGGGGCCGCGGGACGATCCCTTTACGAGCAGTACTTC.

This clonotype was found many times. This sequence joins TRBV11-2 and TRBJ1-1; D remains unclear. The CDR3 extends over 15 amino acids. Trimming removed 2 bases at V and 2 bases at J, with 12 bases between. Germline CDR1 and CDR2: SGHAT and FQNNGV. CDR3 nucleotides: TGTGCCAGCAGCTTACGTAGCCAGCCTAACACTGAAGCTTTCTTT. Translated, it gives CASSLRSQPNTEAFF.

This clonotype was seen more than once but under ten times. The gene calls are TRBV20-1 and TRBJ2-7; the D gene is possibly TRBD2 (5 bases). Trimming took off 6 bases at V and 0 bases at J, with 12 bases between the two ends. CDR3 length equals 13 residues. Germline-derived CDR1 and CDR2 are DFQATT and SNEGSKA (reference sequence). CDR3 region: CSARKRNSYEQYF. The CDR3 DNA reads TGCAGTGCCCGGAAGCGGAACTCCTACGAGCAGTACTTC.

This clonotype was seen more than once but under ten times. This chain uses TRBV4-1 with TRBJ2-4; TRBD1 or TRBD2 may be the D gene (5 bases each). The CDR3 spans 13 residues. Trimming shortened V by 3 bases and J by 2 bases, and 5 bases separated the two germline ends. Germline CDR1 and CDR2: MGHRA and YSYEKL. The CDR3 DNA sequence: TGCGCCAGCAGCCAGGGACCCAAAAACATTCAGTACTTC. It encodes CASSQGPKNIQYF.

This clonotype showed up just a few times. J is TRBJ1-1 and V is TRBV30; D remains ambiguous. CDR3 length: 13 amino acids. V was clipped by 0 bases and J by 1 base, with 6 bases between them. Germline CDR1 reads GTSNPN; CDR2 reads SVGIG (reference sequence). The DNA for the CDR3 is TGTGCCTGGAGTGTACTTGAGAACACTGAAGCTTTCTTT. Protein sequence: CAWSVLENTEAFF.